This T cell receptor beta chain comes out of a study of T cell changes during pregnancy in multiple sclerosis. Generated by immunoSEQ multiplex PCR, the TCRdb table keeps only in-frame clones and is missing some. This sample has tens of thousands of clones, with 80% to 95% found just once. Germline assignment: CDR1 GTSNPN and CDR2 SVGIG (reference sequence). The V and J ends lost 3 bases and 2 bases, in that order; junction bases with no gene match: 11. CDR3 length equals 16 residues. This sequence was found in a female donor in good health, enrolled as a control in a pregnancy study. This chain joins TRBV30 and TRBJ2-5; 8 bases are shared with TRBD2. The sample consisted of CD4+ T cells from peripheral blood mononuclear cells, taken after pregnancy. The CDR3: CAWRGRGGGSQETQYF. CDR3 coding DNA: TGTGCCTGGAGGGGGAGAGGCGGGGGGTCACAAGAGACCCAGTACTTC.